This TCR beta chain was identified during a study of cytotoxic CD8 clonotypes in ibrutinib-treated CLL. Study at large: The response samples were taken once patients had been treated for a median of about 12 months, range 6 to 36.

Clones were read by immunoSEQ multiplex PCR, and TCRdb kept only the in-frame ones, dropping some. The sample contains 90,000 to 95,000 clones, around 77% of which appear only once. Looked up from germline, CDR1 is MDHEN and CDR2 is SYDVKM. The CDR3 consists of 15 residues. The V gene end was trimmed by 2 bases and the J gene end by 2 bases; junction bases not matched to a gene: 2. The chain is built from TRBV28 and TRBJ2-1, with 8 bases matching TRBD2. This sequence was found in a human donor with chronic lymphocytic leukemia. Sequences were derived from PBMCs, sampled after 24 months of ibrutinib treatment. The CDR3 DNA sequence: TGTGCCAGCAGTTTAGGTAGCGGGGCCTACAATGAGCAGTTCTTC. Its translation: CASSLGSGAYNEQFF.